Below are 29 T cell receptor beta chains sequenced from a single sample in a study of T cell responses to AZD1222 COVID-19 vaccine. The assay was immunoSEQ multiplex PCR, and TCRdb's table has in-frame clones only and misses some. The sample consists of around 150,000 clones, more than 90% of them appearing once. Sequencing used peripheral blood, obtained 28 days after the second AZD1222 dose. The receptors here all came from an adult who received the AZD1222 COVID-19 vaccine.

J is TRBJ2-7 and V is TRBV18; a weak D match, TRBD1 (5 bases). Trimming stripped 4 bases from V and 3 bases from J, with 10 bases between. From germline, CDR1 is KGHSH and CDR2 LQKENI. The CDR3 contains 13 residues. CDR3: CASSLRQIYEQYF. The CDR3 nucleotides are TGTGCCAGCTCACTTCGACAGATCTACGAGCAGTACTTC. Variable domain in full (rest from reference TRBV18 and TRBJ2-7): NAGVMQNPRHLVRRRGQEARLRCSPMKGHSHVYWYRQLPEEGLKFMVYLQKENIIDESGMPKERFSAEFPKEGPSILRIQQVVRGDSAAYFCASSLRQIYEQYFGPGTRLTVT.

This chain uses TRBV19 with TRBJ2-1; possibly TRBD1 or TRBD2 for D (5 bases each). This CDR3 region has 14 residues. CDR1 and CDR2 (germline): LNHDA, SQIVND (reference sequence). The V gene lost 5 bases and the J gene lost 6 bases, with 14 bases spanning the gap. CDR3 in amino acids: CASSLARGPNEQFF. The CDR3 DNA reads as TGTGCCAGTAGTTTGGCGAGGGGACCCAATGAGCAGTTCTTC.

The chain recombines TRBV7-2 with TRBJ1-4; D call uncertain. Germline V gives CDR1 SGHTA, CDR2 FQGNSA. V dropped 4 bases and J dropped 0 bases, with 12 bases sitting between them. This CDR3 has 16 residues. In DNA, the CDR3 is TGTGCCAGCAGCTCGAGACACGAGCCAACTAATGAAAAACTGTTTTTT. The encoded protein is CASSSRHEPTNEKLFF.

The CDR3 sequence: CASSPGMNTEAFF. The CDR3 DNA sequence: TGTGCCAGCAGCCCAGGCATGAACACTGAAGCTTTCTTT. J is TRBJ1-1 and V is TRBV7-3; D remains unclear. CDR3 length: 13 residues. V lost 5 bases, J lost 0 bases, and 7 bases lay in between. Looked up from germline, CDR1 is SGHTA and CDR2 is FQGTGA.

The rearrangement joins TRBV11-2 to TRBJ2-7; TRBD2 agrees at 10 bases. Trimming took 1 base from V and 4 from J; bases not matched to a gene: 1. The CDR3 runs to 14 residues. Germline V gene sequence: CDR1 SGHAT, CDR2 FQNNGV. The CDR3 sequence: CASSLGLAGYEQYF. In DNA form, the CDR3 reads TGTGCCAGCAGCTTAGGACTAGCGGGTTACGAGCAGTACTTC.

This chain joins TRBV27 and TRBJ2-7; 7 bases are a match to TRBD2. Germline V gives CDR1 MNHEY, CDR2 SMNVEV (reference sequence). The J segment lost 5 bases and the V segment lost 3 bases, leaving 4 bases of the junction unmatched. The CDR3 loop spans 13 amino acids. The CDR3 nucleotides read TGTGCCAGCAGTTTCGCGGGAGTTCACGAGCAGTACTTC. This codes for CASSFAGVHEQYF.

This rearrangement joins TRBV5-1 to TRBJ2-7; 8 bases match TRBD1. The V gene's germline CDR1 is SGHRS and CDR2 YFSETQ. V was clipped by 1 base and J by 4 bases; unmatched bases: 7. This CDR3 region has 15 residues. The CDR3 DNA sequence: TGCGCCAGCAGCTTGTTTTCCCAGGGGGCGTACGAGCAGTACTTC. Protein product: CASSLFSQGAYEQYF.

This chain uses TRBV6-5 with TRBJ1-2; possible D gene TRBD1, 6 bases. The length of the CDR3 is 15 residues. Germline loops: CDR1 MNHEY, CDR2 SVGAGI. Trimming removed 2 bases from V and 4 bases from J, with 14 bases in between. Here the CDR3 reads CASSYAAGAIYGYTF. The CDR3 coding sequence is TGTGCCAGCAGTTACGCGGCAGGGGCCATCTATGGCTACACCTTC.

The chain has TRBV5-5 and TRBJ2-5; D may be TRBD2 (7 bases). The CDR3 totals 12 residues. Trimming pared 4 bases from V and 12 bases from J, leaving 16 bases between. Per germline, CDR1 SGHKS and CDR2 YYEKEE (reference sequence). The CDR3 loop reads CASSPQGSGKYF. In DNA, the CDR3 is TGTGCCAGCAGCCCCCAGGGGAGCGGGAAGTACTTC.

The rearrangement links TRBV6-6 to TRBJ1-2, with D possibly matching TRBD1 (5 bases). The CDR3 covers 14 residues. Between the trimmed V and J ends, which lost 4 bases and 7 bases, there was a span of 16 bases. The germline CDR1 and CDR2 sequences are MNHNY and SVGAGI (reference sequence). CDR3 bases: TGTGCCAGCAGTTCCCCGGGACGGGTCTCTGGCTACACCTTC. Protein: CASSSPGRVSGYTF.

Here the CDR3 reads CASPLSYGGYREDTDTQYF. In DNA form, the CDR3 reads TGTGCCAGCCCACTGTCGTATGGGGGATACAGGGAGGACACAGATACGCAGTATTTT. The rearrangement links TRBV5-8 to TRBJ2-3; D tentatively fits TRBD1 or TRBD2 (6 bases each). The germline V gene has CDR1 SGHTS and CDR2 YDEGEE. Trimming removed 7 bases at V and 2 bases at J, with 29 bases between. CDR3 length: 19 residues.

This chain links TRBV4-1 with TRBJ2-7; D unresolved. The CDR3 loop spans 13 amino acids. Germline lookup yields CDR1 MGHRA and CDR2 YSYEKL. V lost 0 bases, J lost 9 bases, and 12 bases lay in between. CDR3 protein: CASSQELSPGQYF. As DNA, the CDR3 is TGCGCCAGCAGCCAAGAATTGTCTCCGGGGCAGTACTTC.

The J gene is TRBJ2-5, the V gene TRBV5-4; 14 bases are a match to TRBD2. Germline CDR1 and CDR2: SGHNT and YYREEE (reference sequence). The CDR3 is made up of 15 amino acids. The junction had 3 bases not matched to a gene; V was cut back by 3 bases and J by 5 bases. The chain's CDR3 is CASSSRTSGGETQYF. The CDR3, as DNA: TGTGCCAGCAGCTCCCGGACTAGCGGGGGGGAGACCCAGTACTTC.

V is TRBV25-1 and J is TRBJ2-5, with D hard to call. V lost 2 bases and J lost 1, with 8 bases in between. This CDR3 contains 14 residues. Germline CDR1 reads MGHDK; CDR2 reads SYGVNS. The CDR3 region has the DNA TGTGCCAGCAGTGAAGGGGTCAGCCAAGAGACCCAGTACTTC. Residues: CASSEGVSQETQYF.

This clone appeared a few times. The CDR3 DNA sequence: TGTGCCAGCAGAGGACAGGGCGCTAAGGAGACCCAGTACTTC. Protein product: CASRGQGAKETQYF. V and J are TRBV7-9 and TRBJ2-5, with 8 bases identical to TRBD1. Looked up from germline, CDR1 is SEHNR and CDR2 is FQNEAQ (reference sequence). Trimming at V came to 6 bases and at J to 5 bases, leaving 8 bases not matched to a gene. The CDR3 spans 14 residues.

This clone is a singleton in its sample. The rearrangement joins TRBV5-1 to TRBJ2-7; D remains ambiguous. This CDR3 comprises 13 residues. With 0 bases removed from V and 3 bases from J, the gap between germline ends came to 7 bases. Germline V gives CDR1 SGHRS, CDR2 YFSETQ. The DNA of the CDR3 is TGCGCCAGCAGCTTGGCAGGTTACTACGAGCAGTACTTC. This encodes CASSLAGYYEQYF.

The CDR3 here is CASSAPGQGLTDTQYF. The CDR3 nucleotides read TGTGCCAGTAGCGCCCCGGGACAGGGTTTAACAGATACGCAGTATTTT. J is TRBJ2-3 and V is TRBV28; 9 positions match TRBD1. Germline V gene sequence: CDR1 MDHEN, CDR2 SYDVKM. The V segment lost 9 bases and the J segment 3 bases; nucleotides outside the gene matches: 13. CDR3 size: 16 residues. Full variable domain (rest looked up from reference TRBV28 and TRBJ2-3): DVKVTQSSRYLVKRTGEKVFLECVQDMDHENMFWYRQDPGLGLRLIYFSYDVKMKEKGDIPEGYSVSREKKERFSLILESASTNQTSMYLCASSAPGQGLTDTQYFGPGTRLTVL.

The CDR3 region is CATSGAQGGYTF. As DNA, the CDR3 is TGTGCCACCAGTGGGGCCCAGGGAGGCTACACCTTC. The chain links TRBV24-1 to TRBJ1-2; D might be TRBD1 (5 bases). The CDR3 runs 12 residues. CDR1 is KGHDR, CDR2 SFDVKD, per germline. Trimming cost V 5 bases and J 8 bases, with 11 bases left between them.

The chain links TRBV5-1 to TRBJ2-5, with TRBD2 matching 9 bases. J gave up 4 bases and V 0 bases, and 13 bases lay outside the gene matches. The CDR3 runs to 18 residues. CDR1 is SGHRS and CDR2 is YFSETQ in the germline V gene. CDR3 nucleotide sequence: TGCGCCAGCAGCTTGGGAGCCGGGACTAGCCTCCTATCAGAGACCCAGTACTTC. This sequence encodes CASSLGAGTSLLSETQYF.

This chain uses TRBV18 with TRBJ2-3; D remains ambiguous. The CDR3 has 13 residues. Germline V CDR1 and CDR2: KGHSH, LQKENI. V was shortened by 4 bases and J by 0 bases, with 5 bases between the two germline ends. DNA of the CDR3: TGTGCCAGCTCACTCCCCAGCACAGATACGCAGTATTTT. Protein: CASSLPSTDTQYF.

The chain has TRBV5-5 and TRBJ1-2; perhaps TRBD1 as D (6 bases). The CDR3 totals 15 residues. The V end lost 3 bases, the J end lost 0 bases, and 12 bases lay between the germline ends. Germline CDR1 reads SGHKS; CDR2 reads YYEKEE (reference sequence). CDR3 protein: CASSYTGNTNYGYTF. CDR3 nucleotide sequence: TGTGCCAGCAGCTACACAGGGAATACTAACTATGGCTACACCTTC.

The CDR3 protein is CASGKRTSGSLGMETQYF. CDR3 nucleotides: TGTGCCAGCGGGAAGAGGACTAGCGGGAGCCTTGGGATGGAGACCCAGTACTTC. The V call is TRBV11-3, the J call TRBJ2-5; 13 nucleotides line up with TRBD2. The junction had 17 bases not matched to a gene; V was cut back by 8 bases and J by 5 bases. This CDR3 comprises 18 residues. CDR1 SGHNT and CDR2 YENEEA come from the germline V gene. The full variable domain, with the rest looked up from reference TRBV11-3 and TRBJ2-5, is EAGVVQSPRYKIIEKKQPVAFWCNPISGHNTLYWYLQNLGQGPELLIRYENEEAVDDSQLPKDRFSAERLKGVDSTLKIQPAELGDSAVYLCASGKRTSGSLGMETQYFGPGTRLLVL.

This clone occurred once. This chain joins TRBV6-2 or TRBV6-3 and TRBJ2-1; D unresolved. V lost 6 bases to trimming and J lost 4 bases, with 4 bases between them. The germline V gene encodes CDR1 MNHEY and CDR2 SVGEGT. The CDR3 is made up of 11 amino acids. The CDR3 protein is CASSRYNEQFF. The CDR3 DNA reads TGTGCCAGCAGCCGATACAATGAGCAGTTCTTC.

CDR3 coding DNA: TGTGCCAGCAGCCCTGCGCAGGGGTGGGAGACCCAGTACTTC. It encodes CASSPAQGWETQYF. The chain couples TRBV3-1 (or the pseudogene TRBV3-2) to TRBJ2-5; D perhaps matches TRBD1 (6 bases). Trimming pared 4 bases from V and 5 bases from J, leaving 14 bases between. The germline V gene has CDR1 LGHDT and CDR2 YNNKEL (reference sequence). The CDR3 is 14 amino acids.

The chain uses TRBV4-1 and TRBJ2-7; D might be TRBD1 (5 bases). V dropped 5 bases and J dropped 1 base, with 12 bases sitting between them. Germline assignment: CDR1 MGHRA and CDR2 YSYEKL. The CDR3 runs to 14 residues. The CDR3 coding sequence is TGCGCCAGCAGCTCCCGACCAGGGTCCTACGAGCAGTACTTC. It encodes CASSSRPGSYEQYF.

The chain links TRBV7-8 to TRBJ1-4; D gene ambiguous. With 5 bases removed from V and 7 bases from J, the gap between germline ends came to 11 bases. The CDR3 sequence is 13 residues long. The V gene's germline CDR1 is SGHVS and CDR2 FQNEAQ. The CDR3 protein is CASSRILSEKLFF. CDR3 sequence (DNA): TGTGCCAGCAGCCGGATCCTTAGTGAAAAACTGTTTTTT.

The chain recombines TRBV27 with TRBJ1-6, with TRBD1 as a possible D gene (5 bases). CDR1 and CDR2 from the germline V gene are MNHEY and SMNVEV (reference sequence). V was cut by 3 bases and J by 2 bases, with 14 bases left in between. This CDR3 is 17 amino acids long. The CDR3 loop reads CASSFSLRGAYNSPLHF. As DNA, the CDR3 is TGTGCCAGCAGTTTCTCCCTGCGGGGGGCCTATAATTCACCCCTCCACTTT.

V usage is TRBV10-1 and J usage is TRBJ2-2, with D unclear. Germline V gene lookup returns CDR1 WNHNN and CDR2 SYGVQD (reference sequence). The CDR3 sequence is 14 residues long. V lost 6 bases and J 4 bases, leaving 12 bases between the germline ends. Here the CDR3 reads CASRASLTTGELFF. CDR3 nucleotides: TGCGCCAGCAGAGCCTCCCTAACCACCGGGGAGCTGTTTTTT.

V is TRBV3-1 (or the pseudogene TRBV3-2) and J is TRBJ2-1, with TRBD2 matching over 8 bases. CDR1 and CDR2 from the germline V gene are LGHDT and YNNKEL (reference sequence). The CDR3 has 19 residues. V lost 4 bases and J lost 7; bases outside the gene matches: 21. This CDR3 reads CASSPLGVSSGREGNEQFF. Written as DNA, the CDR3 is TGTGCCAGCAGCCCTCTTGGAGTTTCCAGCGGGAGAGAGGGGAATGAGCAGTTCTTC.